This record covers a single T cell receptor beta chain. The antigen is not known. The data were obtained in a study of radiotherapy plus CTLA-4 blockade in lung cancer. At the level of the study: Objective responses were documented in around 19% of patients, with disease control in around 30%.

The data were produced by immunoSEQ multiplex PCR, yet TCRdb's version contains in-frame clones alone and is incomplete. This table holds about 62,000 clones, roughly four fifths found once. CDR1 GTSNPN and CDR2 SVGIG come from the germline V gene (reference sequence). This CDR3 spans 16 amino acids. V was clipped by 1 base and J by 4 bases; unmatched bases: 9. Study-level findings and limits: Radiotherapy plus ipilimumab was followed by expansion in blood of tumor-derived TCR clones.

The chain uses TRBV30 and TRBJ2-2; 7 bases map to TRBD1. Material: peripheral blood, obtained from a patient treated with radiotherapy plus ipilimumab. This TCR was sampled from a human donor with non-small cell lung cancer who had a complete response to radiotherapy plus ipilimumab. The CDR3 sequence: CAWSGFSGGSTGELFF. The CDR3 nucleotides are TGTGCCTGGAGTGGGTTTTCAGGGGGAAGCACCGGGGAGCTGTTTTTT.